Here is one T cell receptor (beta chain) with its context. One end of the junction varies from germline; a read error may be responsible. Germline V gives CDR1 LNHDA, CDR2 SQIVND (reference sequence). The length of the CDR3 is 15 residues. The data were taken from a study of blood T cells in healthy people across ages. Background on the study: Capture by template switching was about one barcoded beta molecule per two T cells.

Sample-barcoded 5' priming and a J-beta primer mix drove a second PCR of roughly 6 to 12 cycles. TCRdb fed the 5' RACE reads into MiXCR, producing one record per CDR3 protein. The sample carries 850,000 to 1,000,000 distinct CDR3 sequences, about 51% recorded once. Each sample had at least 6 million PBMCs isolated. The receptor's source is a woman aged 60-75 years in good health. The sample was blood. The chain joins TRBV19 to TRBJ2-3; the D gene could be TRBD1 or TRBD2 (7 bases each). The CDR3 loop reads CASSEWGGGTGTQYF. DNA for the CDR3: TGTGCCAGTAGTGAGTGGGGAGGGGGCACAGGTACGCAGTATTTT.